This T cell receptor beta chain was observed in a study of blood T cells in healthy people across ages. The study's findings and limits: Per-million-T-cell TCR beta diversity fell roughly linearly with age. It was found that TCR beta diversity correlated strongly with the percentage of naive T cells.

With a J-beta primer mix and a sample-barcoded 5' primer, a second PCR ran about 7 to 12 cycles. TCRdb independently ran MiXCR on the 5' RACE reads; one entry per CDR3 protein. The sample lists approximately 800,000 distinct CDR3 sequences, approximately 25% seen once, with under 4.5% in the top ten. Concerning this clonotype: What it recognizes is unknown.

These data were likewise used in another study, on T cells of mothers and their children. That paper notes: The people who donated were a few healthy Caucasian mothers and their six children. cDNA was made from all extracted RNA, 1.5 ug per 15 ul.

The material sequenced was blood. The clonotype comes from a boy younger than 18 in good health.

In DNA form, the CDR3 reads TGCAGTGCTAGTAGGGGGACTAGCGGGGTTCAAGAGACCCAGTACTTC. Its translation: CSASRGTSGVQETQYF. The V and J genes are TRBV20-1 and TRBJ2-5; 13 positions agree with TRBD2. J was trimmed by 2 bases and V by 3 bases; bases with no gene match: 6. The CDR3 has 16 amino acids. The germline gives CDR1 DFQATT, CDR2 SNEGSKA (reference sequence).